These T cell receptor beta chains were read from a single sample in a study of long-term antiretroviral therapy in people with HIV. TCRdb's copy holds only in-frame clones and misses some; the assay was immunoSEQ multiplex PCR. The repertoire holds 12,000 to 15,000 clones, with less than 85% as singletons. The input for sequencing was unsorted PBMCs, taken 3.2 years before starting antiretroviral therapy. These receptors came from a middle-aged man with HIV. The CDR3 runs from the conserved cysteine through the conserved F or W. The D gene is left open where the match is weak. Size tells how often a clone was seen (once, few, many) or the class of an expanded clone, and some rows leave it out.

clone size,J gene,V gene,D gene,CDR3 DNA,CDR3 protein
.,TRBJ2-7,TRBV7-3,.,TGTGCCAGCAGCCTCGACAGCTACGGGGAGCAGTACTTC,CASSLDSYGEQYF
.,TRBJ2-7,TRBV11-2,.,TGTGCCAGCAGCTTAGGGAGGATGAGCTCCTACGAGCAGTACTTC,CASSLGRMSSYEQYF
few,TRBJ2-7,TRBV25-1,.,TGTGCCAGCTCCAAGGTGGCCAGGGGAGCCTACGAGCAGTACTTC,CASSKVARGAYEQYF
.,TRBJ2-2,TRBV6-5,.,TGTGCCAGCAGTTACGGACCGGGGGAGCTGTTTTTT,CASSYGPGELFF
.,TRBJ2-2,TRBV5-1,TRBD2,TGCGCCAGCAGCTTGGCGCTAGCGGGGCCCGCCGGGGAGCTGTTTTTT,CASSLALAGPAGELFF
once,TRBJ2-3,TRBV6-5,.,TGTGCCAGCAGTTACAAGCGGAGCACAGATACGCAGTATTTT,CASSYKRSTDTQYF
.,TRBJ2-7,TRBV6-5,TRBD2,TGTGCCAGCAGCAACCGGGGGGGTTGGGAGCAGTACTTC,CASSNRGGWEQYF
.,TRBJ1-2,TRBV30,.,TGTGCCTGGAGTGGAGGGCGGGGGTCCGATGGCTACACCTTC,CAWSGGRGSDGYTF
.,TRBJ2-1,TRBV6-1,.,TGTGCCAGCAGTGAACCTAGGTTTCGGACGGAGAACTATGAGCAGTTCTTC,CASSEPRFRTENYEQFF
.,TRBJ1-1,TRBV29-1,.,TGCAGCGTTGAAACCCAGGGATCACAAGCTTTCTTT,CSVETQGSQAFF
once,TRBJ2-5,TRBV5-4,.,TGTGCCAGCAGCTTCTTAGAAGGGCTGGCGGAGACCCAGTACTTC,CASSFLEGLAETQYF
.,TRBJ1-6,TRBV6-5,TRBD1,TGTGCCAGCAGCCCGACAGGGCCTAATTCACCCCTCCACTTT,CASSPTGPNSPLHF
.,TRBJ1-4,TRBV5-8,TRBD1,TGTGCCAGCAGCTTGGAAGGGGGCTATCGAGAAAAACTGTTTTTT,CASSLEGGYREKLFF